The entry below describes one TCR beta chain. No antigen is known for it. The data originate from a study of siplizumab effects on memory and regulatory T cells. General study results and limits: Alloreactive sequences from unstimulated CD4+ memory cells fell significantly with siplizumab. In roughly 80-95% of proliferating CD4+ or CD8+ clones, a naive or memory phenotype could not be assigned.

CDR3 size: 13 residues. Trimming removed 8 bases from V and 3 bases from J; junction bases left unmatched: 3. Per the germline V gene, CDR1 is ENHRY and CDR2 is SYGVKD. Sequencing used immunoSEQ multiplex PCR; TCRdb keeps in-frame clones, though not all of them. The sample records around 45,000 clones, roughly 87% being singletons. This rearrangement joins TRBV10-3 to TRBJ2-7; 11 bases map to TRBD2. Sequencing was performed on naive CD8+ T cells sorted from blood. This receptor was obtained from a human donor in good health. CDR3 region: CAIGGLADYEQYF. The CDR3 DNA is TGTGCCATCGGGGGACTAGCGGACTACGAGCAGTACTTC.